This T cell receptor beta chain was sequenced during a study of shared clonotypes between healthy human individuals. Study results and limitations: Compared with memory subsets, naive subsets generally had larger estimated richness.

In the case of this clone: What it binds is unknown. Other DNA sequences from this sample encode an identical CDR3 as well.

A CD45RA+ naive subset and a CD45RA-negative memory subset were split from CD4+ cells. This CDR3 contains 14 residues. Between the trimmed V and J ends, which lost 0 bases and 4 bases, there was a span of 9 bases. Germline assignment: CDR1 ENHRY and CDR2 SYGVKD. Profiled with immunoSEQ multiplex PCR; TCRdb holds only in-frame clones, not every one. The sample has approximately 620,000 clones, 95% to 98% seen once. The sample was naive CD4+ T cells sorted from blood. Noted subset: CD45RA+ positively selected. The origin of this receptor is a young woman in good health. V gene TRBV10-3 combines with J gene TRBJ2-5; perhaps D is TRBD1 or TRBD2 (6 bases each). The CDR3 sequence: CAISESTGAETQYF. The DNA of the CDR3 is TGTGCCATCAGTGAGTCGACGGGGGCAGAGACCCAGTACTTC.